Following are 6 T cell receptor beta chains from one sample sequenced in a study of blood T cell repertoires in COVID-19. Assay used: immunoSEQ multiplex PCR; TCRdb lists only in-frame clones, some missing. The table records just over 50,000 clones, around 83% of them present only once. Sequencing was done on a sample of peripheral blood. The receptors were gathered from a man of 80 years or more with active COVID-19.

This rearrangement joins TRBV27 to TRBJ2-3; 11 bases agree with TRBD1. Germline values: CDR1 MNHEY, CDR2 SMNVEV (reference sequence). This CDR3 contains 13 residues. J lost 8 bases, V lost 5 bases, and 3 bases had no gene match. The CDR3 DNA sequence: TGTGCCAGCAGTACCGGGACAGGGGGTACGCAGTATTTT. It translates to CASSTGTGGTQYF.

J is TRBJ2-2 and V is TRBV4-3; 8 bases agree with TRBD2. With 1 base clipped from V and 0 bases from J, the junction kept 1 base outside the gene matches. This CDR3 is 16 amino acids long. Germline loops: CDR1 LGHNA, CDR2 YSLEER. The DNA for the CDR3 is TGCGCCAGCAGCCAAGGGCGGGGGGCGAACACCGGGGAGCTGTTTTTT. It specifies CASSQGRGANTGELFF.

The chain carries TRBV7-2 and TRBJ2-7, with 8 bases aligning to TRBD1. This CDR3 region has 16 residues. Per the germline V gene, CDR1 is SGHTA and CDR2 is FQGNSA. V lost 1 base to trimming and J lost 3 bases; unmatched junction nucleotides: 8. The CDR3: CASSLGPGGLIYEQYF. CDR3 bases: TGTGCCAGCAGCTTAGGTCCAGGGGGCCTGATCTACGAGCAGTACTTC.

The chain has TRBV5-1 and TRBJ1-2; D is undetermined. The CDR3 consists of 14 residues. Germline CDR1 and CDR2: SGHRS and YFSETQ. V was shortened by 4 bases and J by 3 bases, with 13 bases between the two germline ends. The CDR3 bases are TGCGCCAGCAGCGCTGGGAGAAGGGACTATGGCTACACCTTC. This translates into CASSAGRRDYGYTF.

V is TRBV7-2 and J is TRBJ1-1, with a tentative D call TRBD1 (5 bases). This CDR3 is built from 16 residues. V was cut by 3 bases and J by 1 base, with 15 bases left in between. Germline assignment: CDR1 SGHTA and CDR2 FQGNSA. The CDR3 reads CASSFYKTVSNTEAFF. CDR3 nucleotide sequence: TGTGCCAGCAGCTTCTACAAGACAGTCTCGAACACTGAAGCTTTCTTT.

The chain combines TRBV15 with TRBJ1-3; D remains unclear. V gave up 0 bases and J gave up 7 bases, with 4 bases separating them. Germline CDR1 LNHNV, CDR2 YYDKDF (reference sequence). CDR3 length: 12 residues. DNA for the CDR3: TGTGCCACCAGCAGAGATCTGAACACCATATATTTT. It codes for CATSRDLNTIYF.